These T cell receptor beta chains were read from a single sample in a study of CD8+ T cells in alopecia areata. Produced via immunoSEQ multiplex PCR; TCRdb's table is partial and in-frame only. The repertoire holds 170,000 or so clones, with around 71% as singletons. The source material was CD4+ T cells sorted from blood, sampled at week 4, from a patient treated with tofacitinib. These receptor sequences come from a human donor with alopecia areata. The CDR3 runs from the conserved cysteine through the conserved F or W. The size of a clone is reported for some rows only, either as once, few or many, or as a class for expanded clones.

clone size: -; J gene: TRBJ2-5; V gene: TRBV7-6; CDR3 protein: CASSSGIAGTQYF
clone size: -; J gene: TRBJ2-5; V gene: TRBV4-1; CDR3 protein: CASSLASAETQYF
clone size: -; J gene: TRBJ1-1; V gene: TRBV23-1; CDR3 protein: CASSLHLNTEAFF
clone size: -; J gene: TRBJ2-3; V gene: TRBV29-1; CDR3 protein: CSVSGTDTQYF
clone size: -; J gene: TRBJ2-5; V gene: TRBV29-1; CDR3 protein: CSVVGGMGETQYF
clone size: few; J gene: TRBJ1-5; V gene: TRBV4-1; CDR3 protein: CASSQDLSTQPQHF
clone size: -; J gene: TRBJ2-3; V gene: TRBV7-9; CDR3 protein: CASSFSGGIGTQYF
clone size: -; J gene: TRBJ2-2; V gene: TRBV29-1; CDR3 protein: CSVGGTGELFF
clone size: few; J gene: TRBJ2-7; V gene: TRBV29-1; CDR3 protein: CSVASGAYEQYF
clone size: few; J gene: TRBJ1-6; V gene: TRBV7-3; CDR3 protein: CASSPGQANSPLHF
clone size: -; J gene: TRBJ1-1; V gene: TRBV7-2; CDR3 protein: CASSYRPMNTEAFF
clone size: few; J gene: TRBJ2-6; V gene: TRBV7-3; CDR3 protein: CASSSPEGSFFGANVLTF
clone size: -; J gene: TRBJ1-1; V gene: TRBV7-2; CDR3 protein: CASKLPGNTEAFF
clone size: -; J gene: TRBJ2-2; V gene: TRBV5-1; CDR3 protein: CASSSRGTGELFF
clone size: few; J gene: TRBJ2-3; V gene: TRBV29-1; CDR3 protein: CSVVVGTDTQYF
clone size: -; J gene: TRBJ2-2; V gene: TRBV29-1; CDR3 protein: CSAEQGNTGELFF
clone size: -; J gene: TRBJ1-1; V gene: TRBV27; CDR3 protein: CASCGTGQNTEAFF
clone size: -; J gene: TRBJ2-1; V gene: TRBV25-1; CDR3 protein: CASSEGQYNEQFF
clone size: -; J gene: TRBJ1-1; V gene: TRBV2; CDR3 protein: CASGRQNTEAFF
clone size: -; J gene: TRBJ2-2; V gene: TRBV19; CDR3 protein: CASTGGELFF
clone size: -; J gene: TRBJ1-5; V gene: TRBV10-3; CDR3 protein: CAISELYDDQPQHF
clone size: -; J gene: TRBJ1-2; V gene: TRBV29-1; CDR3 protein: CSVENRQGVYGYTF
clone size: few; J gene: TRBJ2-7; V gene: TRBV6-5; CDR3 protein: CASSYLDSGSYEQYF
clone size: -; J gene: TRBJ2-5; V gene: TRBV29-1; CDR3 protein: CSVAGSLGETQYF
clone size: -; J gene: TRBJ1-5; V gene: TRBV15; CDR3 protein: CATSGDRGWDQPQHF
clone size: -; J gene: TRBJ2-3; V gene: TRBV15; CDR3 protein: CATSPMGDTDTQYF
clone size: -; J gene: TRBJ2-3; V gene: TRBV30; CDR3 protein: CAWTGDGTDTQYF
clone size: once; J gene: TRBJ2-5; V gene: TRBV29-1; CDR3 protein: CSVVQSQETQYF
clone size: few; J gene: TRBJ1-1; V gene: TRBV6-5; CDR3 protein: CASSYSTGPNTEAFF
clone size: -; J gene: TRBJ2-1; V gene: TRBV5-6; CDR3 protein: CASSAVPQQQFF
clone size: -; J gene: TRBJ2-7; V gene: TRBV29-1; CDR3 protein: CSGRSSAAEQYF
clone size: -; J gene: TRBJ1-6; V gene: TRBV27; CDR3 protein: CASSLRARPTSALHF
clone size: -; J gene: TRBJ2-3; V gene: TRBV6-5; CDR3 protein: CASNGGRGTQYF
clone size: -; J gene: TRBJ2-5; V gene: TRBV30; CDR3 protein: CAGSMEGETQYF
clone size: -; J gene: TRBJ1-1; V gene: TRBV11-2; CDR3 protein: CASRRQESEAFF
clone size: few; J gene: TRBJ2-4; V gene: TRBV6-5; CDR3 protein: CASSYGHDANIQYF
clone size: -; J gene: TRBJ2-7; V gene: TRBV7-9; CDR3 protein: CASSLNSEEQYF
clone size: -; J gene: TRBJ1-6; V gene: TRBV30; CDR3 protein: CAWTRDESYNSPLHF
clone size: few; J gene: TRBJ1-5; V gene: TRBV30; CDR3 protein: CAWSVGLAGDQPQHF
clone size: -; J gene: TRBJ2-5; V gene: TRBV30; CDR3 protein: CAWSVPAPGETQYF
clone size: -; J gene: TRBJ2-7; V gene: TRBV29-1; CDR3 protein: CSVAGQGSYEQYF
clone size: -; J gene: TRBJ1-2; V gene: TRBV6-5; CDR3 protein: CASSLNGNYGYTF
clone size: -; J gene: TRBJ2-3; V gene: TRBV29-1; CDR3 protein: CSVDPGTDTQYF
clone size: few; J gene: TRBJ2-6; V gene: TRBV29-1; CDR3 protein: CSVAAGVSSGANVLTF
clone size: -; J gene: TRBJ1-4; V gene: TRBV4-3; CDR3 protein: CASSQDAGGATNEKLFF
clone size: -; J gene: TRBJ1-4; V gene: TRBV27; CDR3 protein: CASSSRQSATNEKLFF
clone size: -; J gene: TRBJ1-2; V gene: TRBV30; CDR3 protein: CAWSVAGGLPYTF
clone size: -; J gene: TRBJ1-6; V gene: TRBV14; CDR3 protein: CASSQGQFGGPLHF
clone size: -; J gene: TRBJ1-2; V gene: TRBV5-6; CDR3 protein: CASSPIRTGGYGYTF